These T cell receptor beta chains were read from a single sample in a study of blood T cell repertoires in COVID-19. Here immunoSEQ multiplex PCR was the method, and the copy in TCRdb shows in-frame clones only, minus some. This sample yields 84,000 or so clones, of which over 80% are seen a single time; roughly 18% belongs to the top ten. The sample was peripheral blood. All receptors derive from a man older than 75 with active or convalescent COVID-19. Each CDR3 is given with its conserved first and last residue. D genes are given only for firm matches. Clone size is shown for a subset of rows, as once, few, many or a class of expanded clone.

clone_size	j_call	d_call	v_call	cdr3_aa	cdr3_nt
-	TRBJ2-6	TRBD1	TRBV29-1	CSVAGRDGQGSPGANVLTF	TGCAGCGTTGCCGGTCGGGATGGACAGGGTTCTCCCGGGGCCAACGTCCTGACTTTC
-	TRBJ1-2	-	TRBV14	CASSQLGPGFGYTF	TGTGCCAGCAGCCAATTGGGGCCAGGGTTTGGCTACACCTTC
few	TRBJ2-1	-	TRBV20-1	CSASSGADLNEQFF	TGCAGTGCTAGTTCAGGGGCCGATCTCAATGAGCAGTTCTTC
-	TRBJ1-5	TRBD1	TRBV28	CASRFSDRGLQPQHF	TGTGCCAGCCGTTTTTCGGACAGGGGGCTTCAGCCCCAGCATTTT
-	TRBJ1-2	-	TRBV6-5	CASTRVAYGYTF	TGTGCCAGCACCCGGGTCGCCTATGGCTACACCTTC
-	TRBJ2-3	TRBD2	TRBV5-4	CASSFGSSGRDTQYF	TGTGCCAGCAGCTTTGGGTCTAGCGGGAGAGATACGCAGTATTTT
-	TRBJ1-6	-	TRBV19	CASSTALWSAGSSPLHF	TGTGCCAGTAGTACAGCCCTATGGTCCGCAGGTAGTTCACCCCTCCACTTT
-	TRBJ2-1	TRBD2	TRBV24-1	CATSDPRTSSNEQFF	TGTGCCACCAGTGATCCCCGGACTAGTTCCAATGAGCAGTTCTTC
-	TRBJ1-4	-	TRBV3-1/TRBV3-2	CASSLPGGFGEKLFF	TGTGCCAGCAGCTTACCCGGGGGGTTTGGGGAAAAACTGTTTTTT
-	TRBJ1-5	-	TRBV5-6	CASSRGFFGQPQHF	TGTGCCAGCAGCAGGGGTTTTTTCGGTCAGCCCCAGCATTTT
-	TRBJ1-3	TRBD1	TRBV19	CASSLRTGLSGNTIYF	TGTGCCAGTAGTCTCCGGACAGGGCTCTCTGGAAACACCATATATTTT
-	TRBJ2-6	-	TRBV18	CASSREAPSGANVLTF	TGTGCCAGCTCACGAGAGGCCCCCTCTGGGGCCAACGTCCTGACTTTC
once	TRBJ1-1	TRBD1	TRBV5-4	CASSSLDRVNTEAFF	TGTGCCAGCAGCTCCTTGGACAGGGTGAACACTGAAGCTTTCTTT
-	TRBJ1-2	-	TRBV20-1	CSASRGVSGYTF	TGCAGTGCTAGTCGGGGGGTAAGCGGCTACACCTTC
-	TRBJ1-2	-	TRBV9	CASSSTGYYGYTF	TGTGCCAGCAGCTCGACAGGCTACTATGGCTACACCTTC
-	TRBJ1-5	-	TRBV28	CASSYPYYRAVQPQHF	TGTGCCAGCAGCTACCCTTATTACAGGGCCGTTCAGCCCCAGCATTTT
-	TRBJ2-2	-	TRBV19	CASSNWQASGELFF	TGTGCCAGTAGTAATTGGCAGGCATCCGGGGAGCTGTTTTTT
-	TRBJ2-1	-	TRBV3-1/TRBV3-2	CASSPAQRGNEQFF	TGTGCCAGCAGCCCAGCGCAACGAGGCAATGAGCAGTTCTTC
-	TRBJ2-3	TRBD1	TRBV18	CASSLGTGSPDTQYF	TGTGCCAGCTCACTAGGGACAGGGTCTCCAGATACGCAGTATTTT
-	TRBJ2-1	TRBD2	TRBV24-1	CATSDLRLAENEQFF	TGTGCCACCAGTGATTTGCGCCTAGCGGAGAATGAGCAGTTCTTC
-	TRBJ1-2	-	TRBV24-1	CATSEGSYNGYTF	TGTGCCACCAGTGAGGGCAGCTACAATGGCTACACCTTC
once	TRBJ1-1	TRBD1	TRBV10-2	CASSSTGTGTNTEAFF	TGCGCCAGCAGTTCTACCGGGACAGGAACAAACACTGAAGCTTTCTTT
-	TRBJ2-4	-	TRBV7-9	CASSPYGDGNLAKNIQYF	TGTGCCAGCAGCCCTTATGGCGACGGGAATCTAGCCAAAAACATTCAGTACTTC
-	TRBJ2-3	TRBD2	TRBV4-1	CASSQALAGGQDTQYF	TGCGCCAGCAGCCAAGCCCTAGCGGGGGGGCAAGATACGCAGTATTTT
-	TRBJ2-3	-	TRBV18	CASSPTSTDTQYF	TGTGCCAGCTCACCAACTAGCACAGATACGCAGTATTTT
-	TRBJ1-2	-	TRBV6-1	CASSEGFNTGLEYGYTF	TGTGCCAGCAGTGAAGGGTTCAATACAGGCCTTGAGTATGGCTACACCTTC
-	TRBJ2-1	-	TRBV6-5	CASSRSGNNEQFF	TGTGCCAGCAGTAGAAGCGGAAACAATGAGCAGTTCTTC
once	TRBJ1-3	-	TRBV27	CASSPWGSGNTIYF	TGTGCCAGCAGTCCCTGGGGCAGTGGAAACACCATATATTTT
-	TRBJ2-2	-	TRBV5-1	CASSLVRGMATGELFF	TGCGCCAGCAGCTTGGTCCGCGGGATGGCCACCGGGGAGCTGTTTTTT
-	TRBJ2-1	-	TRBV6-1	CASSELQGGYNEQFF	TGTGCCAGCAGTGAATTGCAGGGGGGCTACAATGAGCAGTTCTTC
-	TRBJ1-2	TRBD1	TRBV11-2	CASSARDRGWYGYTF	TGTGCCAGCAGCGCCCGGGACAGGGGATGGTATGGCTACACCTTC
few	TRBJ1-5	-	TRBV6-5	CASRRHGQPQHF	TGTGCCAGCCGCAGGCATGGGCAGCCCCAGCATTTT
-	TRBJ2-1	-	TRBV10-1	CASSDLASAYNEQFF	TGCGCCAGCAGTGATCTAGCATCGGCTTACAATGAGCAGTTCTTC
-	TRBJ2-1	-	TRBV18	CASSPVGARSYNEQFF	TGTGCCAGCTCGCCGGTGGGGGCCCGCTCCTACAATGAGCAGTTCTTC